The sequence of this T cell receptor beta chain was determined in a study of technical replicates of blood from a few donors. Profiling relied on immunoSEQ multiplex PCR, and the TCRdb table lists in-frame clones only, not all of them. Among some 70,000 clones listed, roughly 92% were seen once. The CDR3 contains 14 residues. Unmatched junction bases numbered 3, after V lost 1 base and J lost 8 bases. CDR1 and CDR2 (germline): SGHTA, FQGTGA. The gene calls are TRBV7-3 and TRBJ2-2, with 8 nucleotides matching TRBD2. The sequence was obtained from a human donor in good health. The sample comprised T cells isolated from PBMCs. In DNA form, the CDR3 reads TGTGCCAGCAGCTTAAGAGCGGGAGTGGGGGAGCTGTTTTTT. Translated: CASSLRAGVGELFF. Full variable domain (remainder filled in from reference TRBV7-3 and TRBJ2-2): GAGVSQTPSNKVTEKGKYVELRCDPISGHTALYWYRQSLGQGPEFLIYFQGTGAADDSGLPNDRFFAVRPEGSVSTLKIQRTERGDSAVYLCASSLRAGVGELFFGEGSRLTVL.